The rows below give T cell receptor beta chains drawn from one sample of a study of blood T cells in healthy people across ages. TCRdb analysed the 5' RACE reads with MiXCR anew, one entry per CDR3 protein. The data hold some 760,000 distinct CDR3 sequences, with around 25% observed a single time. These data were likewise used in another study, on T cells of mothers and their children.

Input material: blood. The origin of the receptors is a boy aged 5-17 years in good health. The CDR3 runs from the conserved cysteine through the conserved F or W. The order of the fields is D gene, J gene, clone size, V gene, CDR3 protein, CDR3 DNA. The D gene is left open where the match is weak. The size entry is marked missing in some rows and otherwise reads once, few, many or a size class.

D: -
J: TRBJ2-7
size: -
V: TRBV14
CDR3: CASSHTGEQYF
DNA: TGTGCCAGCAGCCATACGGGGGAGCAGTACTTC

D: TRBD2
J: TRBJ2-2
size: -
V: TRBV3-1
CDR3: CASSQEWGRAVTGELFF
DNA: TGTGCCAGCAGCCAAGAGTGGGGGAGGGCTGTCACCGGGGAGCTGTTTTTT

D: -
J: TRBJ2-7
size: -
V: TRBV6-1
CDR3: CASSDRGNEQYF
DNA: TGTGCCAGCAGTGACAGGGGCAACGAGCAGTACTTC

D: -
J: TRBJ1-2
size: few
V: TRBV15
CDR3: CATSRERAALNYGYTF
DNA: TGTGCCACCAGCAGAGAACGGGCAGCGCTCAACTATGGCTACACCTTC

D: -
J: TRBJ2-7
size: -
V: TRBV6-1
CDR3: CASGGSHEQYF
DNA: TGTGCCTCGGGCGGCTCGCACGAGCAGTACTTC

D: TRBD2
J: TRBJ2-5
size: few
V: TRBV12-5
CDR3: CASGSGLAGENQETQYF
DNA: TGTGCTAGTGGTTCGGGACTAGCGGGAGAAAATCAAGAGACCCAGTACTTC

D: -
J: TRBJ2-5
size: -
V: TRBV5-6
CDR3: CASSFGVQHQETQYF
DNA: TGTGCCAGCAGCTTCGGGGTCCAACACCAAGAGACCCAGTACTTC

D: -
J: TRBJ2-7
size: few
V: TRBV4-1
CDR3: CASSQEDALAGELSNEQYF
DNA: TGCGCCAGCAGCCAAGAAGACGCTCTGGCAGGGGAATTGAGTAACGAGCAGTACTTC

D: -
J: TRBJ2-2
size: few
V: TRBV24-1
CDR3: CATSDFTGTRAGELFF
DNA: TGTGCCACCAGTGATTTCACCGGGACCCGGGCCGGGGAGCTGTTTTTT

D: TRBD2
J: TRBJ2-7
size: -
V: TRBV27
CDR3: CASSLLSTSGGLYEQYF
DNA: TGTGCCAGCAGTTTATTATCGACTAGCGGGGGCCTGTACGAGCAGTACTTC

D: TRBD1
J: TRBJ2-5
size: few
V: TRBV7-2
CDR3: CASSPRQGMVETQYF
DNA: TGTGCCAGCAGCCCCCGACAGGGGATGGTGGAGACCCAGTACTTC

D: TRBD1
J: TRBJ1-1
size: -
V: TRBV12-3/TRBV12-4
CDR3: CASSRDRGRAAFF
DNA: TGTGCCAGCAGTCGGGACAGGGGGCGGGCAGCTTTCTTT

D: TRBD1
J: TRBJ1-2
size: -
V: TRBV6-6
CDR3: CASSSTGVNYGYTF
DNA: TGTGCCAGCAGTTCCACAGGGGTTAACTATGGCTACACCTTC

D: -
J: TRBJ2-7
size: -
V: TRBV13
CDR3: CASSLGQRSYEQYF
DNA: TGTGCCAGCAGCTTAGGGCAGCGCTCCTACGAGCAGTACTTC

D: -
J: TRBJ1-3
size: few
V: TRBV4-3
CDR3: CASSQVGGNTIYF
DNA: TGTGCCAGCAGCCAAGTCGGCGGAAACACCATATATTTT

D: -
J: TRBJ2-5
size: -
V: TRBV20-1
CDR3: CSARALGYGETQYF
DNA: TGCAGTGCTAGGGCCTTAGGCTACGGGGAGACCCAGTACTTC

D: TRBD2
J: TRBJ2-5
size: few
V: TRBV7-9
CDR3: CASSLAVSGGNQETQYF
DNA: TGTGCCAGCAGCTTAGCGGTTAGCGGGGGTAACCAAGAGACCCAGTACTTC

D: TRBD2
J: TRBJ2-5
size: -
V: TRBV3-1
CDR3: CASSNFSFGGFQETQYF
DNA: TGTGCCAGCAGCAATTTTTCTTTCGGGGGGTTCCAAGAGACCCAGTACTTC

D: -
J: TRBJ2-7
size: once
V: TRBV15
CDR3: CATSRDRGLASAVEQYF
DNA: TGTGCCACCAGCAGGGATCGAGGGTTAGCTTCTGCCGTCGAGCAGTACTTC

D: TRBD1
J: TRBJ2-4
size: -
V: TRBV7-3
CDR3: CASSFGTGGDIQYF
DNA: TGTGCCAGCAGCTTCGGGACAGGGGGAGACATTCAGTACTTC

D: TRBD1
J: TRBJ2-6
size: many
V: TRBV5-1
CDR3: CASSLTGTGANVLTF
DNA: TGCGCCAGCAGCCTGACAGGGACTGGGGCCAACGTCCTGACTTTC

D: TRBD1
J: TRBJ2-1
size: few
V: TRBV5-1
CDR3: CASSSAQGIDEQFF
DNA: TGCGCCAGCAGCTCGGCACAGGGGATCGATGAGCAGTTCTTC

D: -
J: TRBJ2-3
size: -
V: TRBV7-2
CDR3: CASSLTLLTDTQYF
DNA: TGTGCCAGCAGCTTGACTCTACTCACAGATACGCAGTATTTT

D: -
J: TRBJ2-7
size: -
V: TRBV11-3
CDR3: CASSPRTINEQYF
DNA: TGTGCCAGCAGCCCGAGGACAATCAACGAGCAGTACTTC

D: TRBD2
J: TRBJ2-1
size: few
V: TRBV20-1
CDR3: CSANNPGLADNEQFF
DNA: TGCAGTGCAAACAACCCGGGACTAGCGGACAATGAGCAGTTCTTC

D: -
J: TRBJ1-5
size: few
V: TRBV21-1
CDR3: CASSFRDHGNGENQPQHF
DNA: TGTGCCAGCAGCTTTAGGGACCATGGGAATGGGGAGAATCAGCCCCAGCATTTT

D: -
J: TRBJ1-5
size: -
V: TRBV6-1
CDR3: CASTEGWTSSNQPQHF
DNA: TGTGCCAGCACTGAAGGGTGGACGTCAAGCAATCAGCCCCAGCATTTT

D: -
J: TRBJ2-5
size: once
V: TRBV7-9
CDR3: CASSFMSGDGHF
DNA: TGTGCCAGCAGCTTCATGTCCGGGGACGGCCACTTC

D: -
J: TRBJ2-6
size: few
V: TRBV13
CDR3: CASSLGVRGNSGANVLTF
DNA: TGTGCCAGCAGCTTAGGGGTCCGGGGTAACTCTGGGGCCAACGTCCTGACTTTC

D: TRBD1
J: TRBJ2-1
size: few
V: TRBV7-9
CDR3: CASSSSGQGVGGEQFF
DNA: TGTGCCAGCAGCTCCTCAGGGCAGGGGGTCGGCGGTGAGCAGTTCTTC

D: TRBD1
J: TRBJ2-2
size: -
V: TRBV5-1
CDR3: CASSSGTGANTGELFF
DNA: TGCGCCAGCAGCTCCGGGACAGGGGCTAACACCGGGGAGCTGTTTTTT

D: TRBD1
J: TRBJ2-7
size: -
V: TRBV7-2
CDR3: CASSRRTGVSYEQYF
DNA: TGTGCCAGCAGCCGACGGACAGGGGTGTCCTACGAGCAGTACTTC

D: -
J: TRBJ2-5
size: few
V: TRBV13
CDR3: CASSHFEGQETQYF
DNA: TGTGCCAGCAGCCACTTCGAGGGCCAAGAGACCCAGTACTTC

D: -
J: TRBJ2-5
size: few
V: TRBV7-2
CDR3: CASRGTASRTQYF
DNA: TGTGCCAGCAGAGGGACCGCTTCAAGGACCCAGTACTTC

D: -
J: TRBJ2-1
size: many
V: TRBV7-2
CDR3: CASSLLGEAYNEQFF
DNA: TGTGCCAGCAGCTTACTGGGGGAAGCATACAATGAGCAGTTCTTC

D: -
J: TRBJ2-7
size: -
V: TRBV29-1
CDR3: CSVGPSDSYEQYF
DNA: TGCAGCGTTGGCCCTAGCGACTCCTACGAGCAGTACTTC

D: -
J: TRBJ2-7
size: few
V: TRBV4-3
CDR3: CASSQDLSYLGFYEQYF
DNA: TGCGCCAGCAGCCAAGATCTATCGTATTTGGGATTTTACGAGCAGTACTTC

D: -
J: TRBJ2-5
size: few
V: TRBV4-1
CDR3: CASSQRGLAVETQYF
DNA: TGCGCCAGCAGCCAGAGGGGGCTAGCGGTAGAGACCCAGTACTTC

D: TRBD1
J: TRBJ1-6
size: few
V: TRBV12-3/TRBV12-4
CDR3: CASSTGTGGNSPLHF
DNA: TGTGCCAGCAGTACCGGGACAGGGGGCAATTCACCCCTCCACTTT

D: -
J: TRBJ2-3
size: -
V: TRBV6-5
CDR3: CASSYKGYADTQYF
DNA: TGTGCCAGCAGTTATAAGGGTTACGCAGATACGCAGTATTTT